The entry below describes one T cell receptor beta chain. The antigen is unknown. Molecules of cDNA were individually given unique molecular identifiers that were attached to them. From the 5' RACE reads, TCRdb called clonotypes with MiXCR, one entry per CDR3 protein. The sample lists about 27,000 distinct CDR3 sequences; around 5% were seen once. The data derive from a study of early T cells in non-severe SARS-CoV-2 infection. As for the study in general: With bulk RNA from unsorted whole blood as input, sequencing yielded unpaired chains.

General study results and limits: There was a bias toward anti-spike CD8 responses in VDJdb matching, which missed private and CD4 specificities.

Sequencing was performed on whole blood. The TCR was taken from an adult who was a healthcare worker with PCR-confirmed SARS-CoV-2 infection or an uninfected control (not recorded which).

The DNA of the CDR3 is TGTGCCAGCAGTTACCAGCCCGCGGGGGATCCCCTCAGAGATACGCAGTATTTT. Translating gives CASSYQPAGDPLRDTQYF. The V and J genes are TRBV6-2 or TRBV6-3 and TRBJ2-3, with TRBD2 identical over 7 bases. The length of the CDR3 is 18 residues. V lost 2 bases and J lost 5; bases outside the gene matches: 16. CDR1 and CDR2 (germline): MNHEY, SVGEGT.